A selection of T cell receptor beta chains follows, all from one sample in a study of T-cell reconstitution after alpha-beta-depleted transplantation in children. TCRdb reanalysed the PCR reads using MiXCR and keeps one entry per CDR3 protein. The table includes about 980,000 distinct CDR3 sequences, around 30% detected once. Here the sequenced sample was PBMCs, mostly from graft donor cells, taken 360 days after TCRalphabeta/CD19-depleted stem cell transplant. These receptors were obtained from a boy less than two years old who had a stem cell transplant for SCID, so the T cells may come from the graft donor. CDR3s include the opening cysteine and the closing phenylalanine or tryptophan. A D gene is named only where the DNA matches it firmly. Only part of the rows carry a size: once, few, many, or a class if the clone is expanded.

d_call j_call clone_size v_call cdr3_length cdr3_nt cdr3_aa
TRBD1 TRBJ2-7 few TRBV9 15 TGTGCCAGCAGCGTAGGTGGGGACAGTCTCTACGAGCAGTACTTC CASSVGGDSLYEQYF
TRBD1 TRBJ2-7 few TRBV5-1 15 TGCGCCAGCAGACCCCGGCAGGGGGTCTCCTACGAGCAGTACTTC CASRPRQGVSYEQYF
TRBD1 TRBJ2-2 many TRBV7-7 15 TGTGCCAGCAGCCCTCGGACAGGCGGCACCGGGGAGCTGTTTTTT CASSPRTGGTGELFF
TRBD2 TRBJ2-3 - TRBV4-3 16 TGCGCCAGCAGCCAAGCCAGCGGGGGACCTCGAGATACGCAGTATTTT CASSQASGGPRDTQYF
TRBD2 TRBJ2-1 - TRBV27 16 TGTGCCAGCAGTGAGGGGAGCGGGGGGGCAAGAAATGAGCAGTTCTTC CASSEGSGGARNEQFF
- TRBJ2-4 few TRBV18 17 TGTGCCAGCTCACCAATTATATCTCGGTGGTCCAAAAACATTCAGTACTTC CASSPIISRWSKNIQYF
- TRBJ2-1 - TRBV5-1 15 TGCGCCAGCAGCTTGGCTCCCACAAGGGGGGATGAGCAGTTCTTC CASSLAPTRGDEQFF
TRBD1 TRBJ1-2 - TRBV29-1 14 TGCAGCGTTGACAGAACAGGGGGGGTGAGTGGCTACACCTTC CSVDRTGGVSGYTF
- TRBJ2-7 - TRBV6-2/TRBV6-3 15 TGTGCCAGCAGTGCCGGACATCCGTACTCCTACGAGCAGTACTTC CASSAGHPYSYEQYF
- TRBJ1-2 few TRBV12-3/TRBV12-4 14 TGTGCCAGCAGTTCCCGGGACGGAAACTATGGCTACACCTTC CASSSRDGNYGYTF
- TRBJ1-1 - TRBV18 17 TGTGCCAGCTCACCACAACCTGGGGCAACGATGAACACTGAAGCTTTCTTT CASSPQPGATMNTEAFF
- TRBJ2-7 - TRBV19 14 TGTGCCAGCCGGAGACAGGCGACCTCCTACGAGCAGTACTTC CASRRQATSYEQYF
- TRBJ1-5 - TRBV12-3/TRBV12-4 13 TGTGCCAGCAGTTTCGGTCAGGCCCAGCCCCAGCATTTT CASSFGQAQPQHF
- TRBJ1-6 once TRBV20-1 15 TGCAGTGCGAGGACCAGGGCCCGTTATAATTCACCCCTCCACTTT CSARTRARYNSPLHF
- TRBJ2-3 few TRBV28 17 TGTGCCAGCAGTCCACTTCCCCACAGGGCGAGCACAGATACGCAGTATTTT CASSPLPHRASTDTQYF
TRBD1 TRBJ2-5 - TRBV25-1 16 TGTGCCAGCAGTGAATGGAGACAGGGAAGAGGAGAGACCCAGTACTTC CASSEWRQGRGETQYF
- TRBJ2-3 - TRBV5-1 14 TGCGCCAGCAGTCCTCAATGGGGCAGCGATACGCAGTATTTT CASSPQWGSDTQYF
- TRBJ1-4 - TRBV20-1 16 TGCAGTGCCGCGCGAGGTGCGACTGCAACTAATGAAAAACTGTTTTTT CSAARGATATNEKLFF
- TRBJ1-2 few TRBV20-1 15 TGCAGTGCTAGAGAGGAGGGTTGGAGGGTGTATGGCTACACCTTC CSAREEGWRVYGYTF
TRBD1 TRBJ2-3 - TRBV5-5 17 TGTGCCAGCAGCTTCCGGGACAGGGGGCGATTTACAGATACGCAGTATTTT CASSFRDRGRFTDTQYF
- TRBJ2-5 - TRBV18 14 TGTGCCAGCTCATCGATCGGACGGGGAGAGACCCAGTACTTC CASSSIGRGETQYF
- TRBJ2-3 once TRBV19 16 TGTGCCAGTAGTGACCTGCCTACGAGGGAGAGGGATACGCAGTATTTT CASSDLPTRERDTQYF
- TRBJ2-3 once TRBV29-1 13 TGCAGCGTTGATGGGGAAGGCACAGATACGCAGTATTTT CSVDGEGTDTQYF
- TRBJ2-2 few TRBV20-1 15 TGCAGTGCTAGCCCTAGCCTGGCCCTCACCGGGGAGCTGTTTTTT CSASPSLALTGELFF
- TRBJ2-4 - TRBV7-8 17 TGTGCCAGCAGCTTTGTCCTAGAGGGGCCCGCCAAAAACATTCAGTACTTC CASSFVLEGPAKNIQYF
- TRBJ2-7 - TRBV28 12 TGTGCCAGCAGTATCCCCTTCTACGAGCAGTACTTC CASSIPFYEQYF
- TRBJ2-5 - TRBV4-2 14 TGTGCCAGCAGCCAAGCTTCAGCGTGGGAGACCCAGTACTTC CASSQASAWETQYF
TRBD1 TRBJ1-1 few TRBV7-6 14 TGTGCCAGCAGCTTAGGCAGGGGGGACACTGAAGCTTTCTTT CASSLGRGDTEAFF
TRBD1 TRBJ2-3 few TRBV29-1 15 TGCAGCGTTGATCCGGGACAGGGGACGCCAGATACGCAGTATTTT CSVDPGQGTPDTQYF
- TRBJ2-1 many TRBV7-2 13 TGTGCCAGCAGCTCTGCGGGGTACAATGAGCAGTTCTTC CASSSAGYNEQFF
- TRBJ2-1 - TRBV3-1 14 TGTGCCAGCAGCCAAGTTTCCAGCGTTCATGAGCAGTTCTTC CASSQVSSVHEQFF
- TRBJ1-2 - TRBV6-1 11 TGTGCCAGCAACCCTGACTATGGCTACACCTTC CASNPDYGYTF
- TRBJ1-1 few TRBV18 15 TGTGCCAGCTCACCGAGGCCCGGGTGGGACACTGAAGCTTTCTTT CASSPRPGWDTEAFF
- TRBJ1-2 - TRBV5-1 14 TGCGCCAGCAGCTTGAGTGACAACCTCTATGGCTACACCTTC CASSLSDNLYGYTF
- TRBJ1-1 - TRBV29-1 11 TGCAGCGTCGGGGGGGCAGGGAGGGCTTTCTTT CSVGGAGRAFF
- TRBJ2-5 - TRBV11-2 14 TGTGCCAGCAGCTTAAAAACTAAGGGCGAGACCCAGTACTTC CASSLKTKGETQYF
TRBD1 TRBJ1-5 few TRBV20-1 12 TGCAGTGCCGGACAGGGTGAACAGCCCCAGCATTTT CSAGQGEQPQHF
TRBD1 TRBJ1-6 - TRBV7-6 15 TGTGCCAGCAGCATCGGGACAGCGCGTGATTCACCCCTCCACTTT CASSIGTARDSPLHF
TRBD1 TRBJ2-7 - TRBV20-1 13 TGCAGTGCACTTGACAGGGACTCCTACGAGCAGTACTTC CSALDRDSYEQYF
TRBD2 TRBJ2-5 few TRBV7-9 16 TGTGCCAGCAGCTTCCTCGGGGGGTCCAGACAAGAGACCCAGTACTTC CASSFLGGSRQETQYF
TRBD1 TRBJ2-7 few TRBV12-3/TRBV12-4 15 TGTGCCAGCAGTTTGGAGGACAGGGATTCCTACGAGCAGTACTTC CASSLEDRDSYEQYF
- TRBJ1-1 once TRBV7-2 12 TGTGCCAGCAGCGGGGGTTCACGGGAAGCTTTCTTT CASSGGSREAFF
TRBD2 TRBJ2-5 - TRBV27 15 TGTGCCAGCAGTTTAGTCGGGGGGTGGCAAGAGACCCAGTACTTC CASSLVGGWQETQYF
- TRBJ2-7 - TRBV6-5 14 TGTGCCAGCAGTTACTCGGTAGGCAGCTGGGGGCAGTACTTC CASSYSVGSWGQYF
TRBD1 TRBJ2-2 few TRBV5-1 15 TGCGCCAGCAGTTTAACAGGGGGCCACACCGGGGAGCTGTTTTTT CASSLTGGHTGELFF
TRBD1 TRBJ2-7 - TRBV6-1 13 TGTGCCAGCAGTACACCCAGGGGGTTCGAGCAGTACTTC CASSTPRGFEQYF
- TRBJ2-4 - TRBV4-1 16 TGCGCCAGCAGCCCTCGAGTATGGGTAGCCAAAAACATTCAGTACTTC CASSPRVWVAKNIQYF
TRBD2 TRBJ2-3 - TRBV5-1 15 TGCGCCAGCAGCTTAAGGTCCCTAGCGGCAGATACGCAGTATTTT CASSLRSLAADTQYF
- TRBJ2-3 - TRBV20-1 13 TGCAGTGCTACCTCCGGTGCGACAGATACGCAGTATTTT CSATSGATDTQYF